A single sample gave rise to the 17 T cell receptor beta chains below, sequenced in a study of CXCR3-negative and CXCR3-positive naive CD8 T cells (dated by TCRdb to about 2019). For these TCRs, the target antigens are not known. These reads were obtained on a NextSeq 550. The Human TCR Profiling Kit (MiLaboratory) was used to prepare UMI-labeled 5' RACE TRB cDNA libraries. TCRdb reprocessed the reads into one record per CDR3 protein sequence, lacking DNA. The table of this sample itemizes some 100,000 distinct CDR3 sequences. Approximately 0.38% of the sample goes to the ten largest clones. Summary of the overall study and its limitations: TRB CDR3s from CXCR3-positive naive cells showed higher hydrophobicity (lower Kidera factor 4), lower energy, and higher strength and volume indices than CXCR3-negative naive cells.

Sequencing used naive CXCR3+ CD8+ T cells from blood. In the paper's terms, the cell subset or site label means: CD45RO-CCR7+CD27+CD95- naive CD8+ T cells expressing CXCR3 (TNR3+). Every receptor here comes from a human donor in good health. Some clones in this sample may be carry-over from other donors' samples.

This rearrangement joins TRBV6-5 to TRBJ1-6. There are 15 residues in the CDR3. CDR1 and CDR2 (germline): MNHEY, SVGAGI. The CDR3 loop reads CASSQRISYNSPLHF.

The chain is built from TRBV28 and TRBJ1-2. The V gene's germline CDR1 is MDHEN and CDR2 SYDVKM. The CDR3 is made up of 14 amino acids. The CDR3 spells CASSLVAMDYGYTF.

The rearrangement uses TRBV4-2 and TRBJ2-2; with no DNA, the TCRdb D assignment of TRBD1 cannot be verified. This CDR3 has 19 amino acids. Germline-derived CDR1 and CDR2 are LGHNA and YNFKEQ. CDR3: CASSQVPGQGPSNTGELFF.

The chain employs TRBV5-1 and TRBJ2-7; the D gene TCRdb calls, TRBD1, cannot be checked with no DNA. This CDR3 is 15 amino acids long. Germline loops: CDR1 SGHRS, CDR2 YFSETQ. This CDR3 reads CASSFETGSSYEQYF.

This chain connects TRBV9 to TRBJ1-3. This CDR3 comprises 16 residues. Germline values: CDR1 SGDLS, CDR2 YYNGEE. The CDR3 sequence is CASSAATGYSGNTIYF. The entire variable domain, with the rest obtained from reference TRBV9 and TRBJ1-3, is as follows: DSGVTQTPKHLITATGQRVTLRCSPRSGDLSVYWYQQSLDQGLQFLIQYYNGEERAKGNILERFSAQQFPDLHSELNLSSLELGDSALYFCASSAATGYSGNTIYFGEGSWLTVV.

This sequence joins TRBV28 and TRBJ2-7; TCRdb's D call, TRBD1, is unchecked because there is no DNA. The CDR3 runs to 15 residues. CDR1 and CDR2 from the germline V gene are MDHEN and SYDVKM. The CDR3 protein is CASSHLTGSFYEQYF.

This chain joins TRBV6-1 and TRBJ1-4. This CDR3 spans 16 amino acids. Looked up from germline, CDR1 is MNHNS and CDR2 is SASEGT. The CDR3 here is CASSESTASRREKLFF.

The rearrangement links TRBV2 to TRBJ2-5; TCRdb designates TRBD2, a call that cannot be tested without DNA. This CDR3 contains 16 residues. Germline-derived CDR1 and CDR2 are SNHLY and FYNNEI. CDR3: CASSKGLAGPVETQYF.

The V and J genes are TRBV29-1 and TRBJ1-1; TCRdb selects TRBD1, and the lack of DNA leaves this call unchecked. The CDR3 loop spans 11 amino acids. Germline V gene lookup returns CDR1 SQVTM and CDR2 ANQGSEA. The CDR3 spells CSVGLGTEAFF.

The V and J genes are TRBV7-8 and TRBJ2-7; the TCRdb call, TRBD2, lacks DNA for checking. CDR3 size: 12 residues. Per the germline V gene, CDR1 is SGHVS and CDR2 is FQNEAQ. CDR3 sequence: CASSGGTHEQYF.

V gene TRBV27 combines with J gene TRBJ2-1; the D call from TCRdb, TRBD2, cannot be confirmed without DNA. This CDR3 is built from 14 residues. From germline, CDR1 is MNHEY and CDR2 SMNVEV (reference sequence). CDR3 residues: CASSPTTRGNEQFF.

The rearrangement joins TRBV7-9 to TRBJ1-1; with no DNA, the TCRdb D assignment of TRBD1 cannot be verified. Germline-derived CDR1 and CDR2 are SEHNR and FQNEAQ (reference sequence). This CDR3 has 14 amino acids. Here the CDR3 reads CASSLAAGYTEAFF.

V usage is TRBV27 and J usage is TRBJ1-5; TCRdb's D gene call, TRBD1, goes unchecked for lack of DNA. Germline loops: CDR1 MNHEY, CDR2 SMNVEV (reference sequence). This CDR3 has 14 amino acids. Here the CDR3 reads CASSSWDRKQPQHF.

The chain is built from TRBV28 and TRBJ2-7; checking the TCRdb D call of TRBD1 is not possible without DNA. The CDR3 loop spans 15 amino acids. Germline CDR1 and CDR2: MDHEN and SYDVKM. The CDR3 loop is CASSLVGQGIHEQYF. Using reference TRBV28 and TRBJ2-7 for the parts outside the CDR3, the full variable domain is DVKVTQSSRYLVKRTGEKVFLECVQDMDHENMFWYRQDPGLGLRLIYFSYDVKMKEKGDIPEGYSVSREKKERFSLILESASTNQTSMYLCASSLVGQGIHEQYFGPGTRLTVT.

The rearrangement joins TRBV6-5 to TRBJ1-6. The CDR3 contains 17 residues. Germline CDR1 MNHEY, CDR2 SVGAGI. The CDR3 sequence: CASSSAGDGVHNSPLHF.

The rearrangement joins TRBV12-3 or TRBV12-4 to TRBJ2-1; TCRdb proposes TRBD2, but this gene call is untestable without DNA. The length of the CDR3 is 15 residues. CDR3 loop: CASTLGTSGFNEQFF.

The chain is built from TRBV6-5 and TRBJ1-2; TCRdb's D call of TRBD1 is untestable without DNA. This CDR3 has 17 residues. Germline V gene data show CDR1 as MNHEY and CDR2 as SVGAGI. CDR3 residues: CASSTRDRHTTNYGYTF.